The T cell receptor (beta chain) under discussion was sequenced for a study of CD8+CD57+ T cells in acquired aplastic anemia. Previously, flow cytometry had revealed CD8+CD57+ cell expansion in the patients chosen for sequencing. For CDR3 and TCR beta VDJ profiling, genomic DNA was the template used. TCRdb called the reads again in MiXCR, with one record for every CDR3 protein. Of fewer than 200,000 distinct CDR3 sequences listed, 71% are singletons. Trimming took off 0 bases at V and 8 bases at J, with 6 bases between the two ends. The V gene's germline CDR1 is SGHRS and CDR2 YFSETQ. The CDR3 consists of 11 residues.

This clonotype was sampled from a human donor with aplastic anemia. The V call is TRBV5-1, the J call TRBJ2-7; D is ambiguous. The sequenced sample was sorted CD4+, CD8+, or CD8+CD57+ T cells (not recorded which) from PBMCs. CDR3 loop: CASSLESKQYF. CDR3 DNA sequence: TGCGCCAGCAGCTTGGAGTCCAAGCAGTACTTC.